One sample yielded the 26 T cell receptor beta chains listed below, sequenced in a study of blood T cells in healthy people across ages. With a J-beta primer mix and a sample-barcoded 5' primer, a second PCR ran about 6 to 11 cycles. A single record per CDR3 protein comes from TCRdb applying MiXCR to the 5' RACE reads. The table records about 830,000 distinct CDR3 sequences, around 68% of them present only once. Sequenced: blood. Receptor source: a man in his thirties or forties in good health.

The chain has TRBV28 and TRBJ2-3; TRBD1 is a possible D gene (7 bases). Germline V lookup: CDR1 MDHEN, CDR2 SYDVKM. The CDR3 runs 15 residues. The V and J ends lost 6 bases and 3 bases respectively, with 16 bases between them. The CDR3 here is CASSLPGGLTDTQYF. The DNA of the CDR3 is TGTGCCAGCAGCCTCCCAGGGGGGTTGACAGATACGCAGTATTTT.

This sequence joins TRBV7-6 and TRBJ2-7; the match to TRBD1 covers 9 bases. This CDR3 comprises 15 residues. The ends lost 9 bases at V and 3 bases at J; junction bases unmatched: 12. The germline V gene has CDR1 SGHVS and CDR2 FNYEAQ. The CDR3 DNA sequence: TGTGCCAGTCAGTTGGGGACAGGGCTCTTCTACGAGCAGTACTTC. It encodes CASQLGTGLFYEQYF. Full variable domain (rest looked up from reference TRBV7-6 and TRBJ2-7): GAGVSQSPRYKVTKRGQDVALRCDPISGHVSLYWYRQALGQGPEFLTYFNYEAQQDKSGLPNDRFSAERPEGSISTLTIQRTEQRDSAMYRCASQLGTGLFYEQYFGPGTRLTVT.

CDR3 coding DNA: TGCAGCGTTGCCACAGGGGGCCTCAACAATGAGCAGTTCTTC. Its translation is CSVATGGLNNEQFF. J is TRBJ2-1 and V is TRBV29-1; TRBD1 aligns across 9 bases. The CDR3 is 14 amino acids. Germline CDR1 and CDR2: SQVTM and ANQGSEA. The trim removed 4 bases at V and 5 bases at J, leaving 6 bases unmatched.

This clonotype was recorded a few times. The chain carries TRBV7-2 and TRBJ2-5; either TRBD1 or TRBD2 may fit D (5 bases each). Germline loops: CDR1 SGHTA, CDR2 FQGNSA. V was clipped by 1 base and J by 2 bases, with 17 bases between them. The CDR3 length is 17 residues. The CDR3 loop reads CASSLVQGAGEQETQYF. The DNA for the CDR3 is TGTGCCAGCAGCTTAGTGCAAGGGGCGGGCGAACAAGAGACCCAGTACTTC. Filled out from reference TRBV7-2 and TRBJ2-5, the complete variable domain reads GAGVSQSPSNKVTEKGKDVELRCDPISGHTALYWYRQSLGQGLEFLIYFQGNSAPDKSGLPSDRFSAERTGGSVSTLTIQRTQQEDSAVYLCASSLVQGAGEQETQYFGPGTRLLVL.

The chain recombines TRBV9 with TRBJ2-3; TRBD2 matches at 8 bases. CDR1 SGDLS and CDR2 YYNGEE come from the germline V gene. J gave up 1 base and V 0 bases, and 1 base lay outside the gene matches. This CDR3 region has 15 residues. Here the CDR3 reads CASSVVAGRTDTQYF. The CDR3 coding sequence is TGTGCCAGCAGCGTAGTAGCGGGGCGCACAGATACGCAGTATTTT.

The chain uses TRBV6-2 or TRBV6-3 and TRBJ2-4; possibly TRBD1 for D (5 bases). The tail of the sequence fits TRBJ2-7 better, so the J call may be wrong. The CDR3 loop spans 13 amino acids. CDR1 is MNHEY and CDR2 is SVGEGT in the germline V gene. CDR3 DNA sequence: TGTGCCAGCAGTTACTCGGGGCCTAACGAGCAGTACTTC. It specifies CASSYSGPNEQYF.

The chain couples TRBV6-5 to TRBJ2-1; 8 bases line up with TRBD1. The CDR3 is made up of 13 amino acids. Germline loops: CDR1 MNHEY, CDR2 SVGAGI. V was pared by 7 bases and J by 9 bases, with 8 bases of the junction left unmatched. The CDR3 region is CASTGQGAAEQFF. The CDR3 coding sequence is TGTGCCAGCACCGGACAGGGCGCGGCTGAGCAGTTCTTC.

The CDR3: CASSSLKSAYQETQYF. CDR3 sequence (DNA): TGTGCCAGCAGTTCCCTCAAGTCAGCGTACCAAGAGACCCAGTACTTC. This chain links TRBV6-5 with TRBJ2-5; the D is unclear. Germline V lookup: CDR1 MNHEY, CDR2 SVGAGI. The CDR3 spans 16 residues. V dropped 4 bases and J dropped 0 bases, with 15 bases sitting between them.

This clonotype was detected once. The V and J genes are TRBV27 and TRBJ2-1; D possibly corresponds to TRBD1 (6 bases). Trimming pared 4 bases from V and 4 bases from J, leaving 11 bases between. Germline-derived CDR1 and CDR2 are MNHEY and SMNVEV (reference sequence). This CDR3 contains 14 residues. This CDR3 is CASSSDRIYNEQFF. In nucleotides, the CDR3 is TGTGCCAGCAGTTCCGACAGGATTTACAATGAGCAGTTCTTC.

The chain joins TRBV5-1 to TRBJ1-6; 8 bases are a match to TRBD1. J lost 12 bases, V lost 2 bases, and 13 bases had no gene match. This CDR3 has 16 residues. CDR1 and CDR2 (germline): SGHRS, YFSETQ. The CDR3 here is CASSLAGGDTTGPLHF. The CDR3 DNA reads TGCGCCAGCAGCTTAGCAGGGGGCGATACTACCGGACCCCTCCACTTT.

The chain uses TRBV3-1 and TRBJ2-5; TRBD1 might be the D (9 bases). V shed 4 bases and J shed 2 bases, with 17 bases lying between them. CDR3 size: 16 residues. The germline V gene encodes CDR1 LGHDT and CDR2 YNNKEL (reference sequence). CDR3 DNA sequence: TGTGCCAGCAGCCCTACAGGGGGCGGGGGGCAAGAGACCCAGTACTTC. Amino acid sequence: CASSPTGGGGQETQYF.

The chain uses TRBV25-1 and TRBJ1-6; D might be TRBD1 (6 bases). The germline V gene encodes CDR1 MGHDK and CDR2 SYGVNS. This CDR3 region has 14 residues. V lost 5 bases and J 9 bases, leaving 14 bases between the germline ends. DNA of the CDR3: TGTGCCAGCAGTCCTAGGACAGCACGTTCACCCCTCCACTTT. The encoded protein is CASSPRTARSPLHF.

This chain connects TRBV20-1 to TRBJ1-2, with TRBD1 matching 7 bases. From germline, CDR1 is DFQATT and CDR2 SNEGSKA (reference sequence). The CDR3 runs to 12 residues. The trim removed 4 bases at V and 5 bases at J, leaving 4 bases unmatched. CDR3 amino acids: CSATQGEYGYTF. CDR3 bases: TGCAGTGCTACCCAGGGGGAGTATGGCTACACCTTC.

The CDR3 DNA sequence: TGTGCCAGCAGCTTATACGGTGGGACAGGCCAAGAGACCCAGTACTTC. Its translation is CASSLYGGTGQETQYF. This chain links TRBV7-3 with TRBJ2-5, with 8 bases matching TRBD1. V shed 2 bases and J 1 base; nucleotides not matched to a gene: 6. This CDR3 contains 16 residues. The germline V gene encodes CDR1 SGHTA and CDR2 FQGTGA. The entire variable domain, with the rest obtained from reference TRBV7-3 and TRBJ2-5, is as follows: GAGVSQTPSNKVTEKGKYVELRCDPISGHTALYWYRQSLGQGPEFLIYFQGTGAADDSGLPNDRFFAVRPEGSVSTLKIQRTERGDSAVYLCASSLYGGTGQETQYFGPGTRLLVL.

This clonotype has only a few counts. CDR3 bases: TGCAGCGTTAGCTGGGGGCGGTACGAGCAGTACTTC. Translation: CSVSWGRYEQYF. The gene calls are TRBV29-1 and TRBJ2-7; TRBD1 might be the D (6 bases). CDR3 length equals 12 residues. Per the germline V gene, CDR1 is SQVTM and CDR2 is ANQGSEA. The V end was cut by 5 bases, the J end by 4 bases, with 12 bases between.

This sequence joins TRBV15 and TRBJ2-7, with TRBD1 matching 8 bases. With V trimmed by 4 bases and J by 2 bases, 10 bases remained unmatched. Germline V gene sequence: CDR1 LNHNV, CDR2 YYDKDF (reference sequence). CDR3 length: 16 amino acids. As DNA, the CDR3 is TGTGCCACCAGCAACTTGGGACAGGTTGGGGCCTACGAGCAGTACTTC. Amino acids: CATSNLGQVGAYEQYF.

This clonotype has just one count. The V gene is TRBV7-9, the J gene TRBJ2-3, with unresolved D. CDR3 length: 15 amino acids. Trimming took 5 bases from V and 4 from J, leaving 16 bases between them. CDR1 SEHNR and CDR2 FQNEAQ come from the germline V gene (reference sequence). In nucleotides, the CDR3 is TGTGCCAGCAGCCAAGTGGGCATATTGCCAGATACGCAGTATTTT. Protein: CASSQVGILPDTQYF.

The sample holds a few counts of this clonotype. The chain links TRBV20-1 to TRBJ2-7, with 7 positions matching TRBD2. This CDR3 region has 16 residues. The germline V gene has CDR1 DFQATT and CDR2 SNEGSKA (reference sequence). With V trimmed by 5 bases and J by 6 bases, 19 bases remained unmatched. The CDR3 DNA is TGCAGTGCTCGCCTGGGGGGGGGTGAGCAATCTGGCGAGCAGTACTTC. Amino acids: CSARLGGGEQSGEQYF.

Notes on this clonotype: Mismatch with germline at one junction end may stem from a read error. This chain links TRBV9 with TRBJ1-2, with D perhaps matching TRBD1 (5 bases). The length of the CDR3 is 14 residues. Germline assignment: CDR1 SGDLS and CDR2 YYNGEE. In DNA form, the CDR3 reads TGTGCCAGCACCGTAGGCGGGGGTGCCTATGGCTACACCTTC. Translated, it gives CASTVGGGAYGYTF. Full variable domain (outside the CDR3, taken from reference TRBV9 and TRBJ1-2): DSGVTQTPKHLITATGQRVTLRCSPRSGDLSVYWYQQSLDQGLQFLIQYYNGEERAKGNILERFSAQQFPDLHSELNLSSLELGDSALYFCASTVGGGAYGYTFGSGTRLTVV.

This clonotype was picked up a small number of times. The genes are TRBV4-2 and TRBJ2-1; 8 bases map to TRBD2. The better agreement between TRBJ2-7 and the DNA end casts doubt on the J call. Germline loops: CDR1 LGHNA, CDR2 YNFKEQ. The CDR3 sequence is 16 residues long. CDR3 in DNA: TGTGCCAGCAGCCAAGGCCTAGCGGGCACCTACAATGAGCAGTACTTC. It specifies CASSQGLAGTYNEQYF.

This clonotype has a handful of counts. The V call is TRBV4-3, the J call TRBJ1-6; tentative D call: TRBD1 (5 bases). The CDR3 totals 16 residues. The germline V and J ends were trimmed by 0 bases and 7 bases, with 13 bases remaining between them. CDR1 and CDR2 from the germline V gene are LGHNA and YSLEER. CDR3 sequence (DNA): TGCGCCAGCAGCCAAGATCTCGGAACAGGAAATTCACCCCTCCACTTT. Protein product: CASSQDLGTGNSPLHF.

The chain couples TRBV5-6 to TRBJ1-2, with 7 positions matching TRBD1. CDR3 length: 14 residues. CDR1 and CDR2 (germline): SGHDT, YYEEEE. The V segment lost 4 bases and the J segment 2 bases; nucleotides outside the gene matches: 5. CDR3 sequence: CASSVTGSNYGYTF. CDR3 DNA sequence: TGTGCCAGCAGCGTGACAGGGAGCAACTATGGCTACACCTTC.

The CDR3 loop is CASSHGGTQFF. The CDR3 DNA reads as TGTGCCAGCAGCCATGGCGGAACCCAGTTCTTC. V is TRBV14 and J is TRBJ2-1; D remains unclear. The CDR3 is made up of 11 amino acids. The V gene's germline CDR1 is SGHDN and CDR2 FVKESK. Trimming cost V 3 bases and J 13 bases, with 10 bases left between them.

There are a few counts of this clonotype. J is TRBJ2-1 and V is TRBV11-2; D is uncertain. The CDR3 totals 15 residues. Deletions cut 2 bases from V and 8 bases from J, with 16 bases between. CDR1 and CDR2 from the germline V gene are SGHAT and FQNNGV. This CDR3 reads CASSLFVPIKDEQFF. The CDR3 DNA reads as TGTGCCAGCAGCTTATTTGTTCCGATTAAGGATGAGCAGTTCTTC.

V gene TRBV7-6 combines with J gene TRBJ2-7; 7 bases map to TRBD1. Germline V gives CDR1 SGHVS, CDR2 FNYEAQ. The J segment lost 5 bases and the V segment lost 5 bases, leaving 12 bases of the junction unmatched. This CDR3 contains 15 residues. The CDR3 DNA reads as TGTGCCAGCAGCCAGCGACAGACAGGGATCAACGAGCAGTACTTC. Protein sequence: CASSQRQTGINEQYF.

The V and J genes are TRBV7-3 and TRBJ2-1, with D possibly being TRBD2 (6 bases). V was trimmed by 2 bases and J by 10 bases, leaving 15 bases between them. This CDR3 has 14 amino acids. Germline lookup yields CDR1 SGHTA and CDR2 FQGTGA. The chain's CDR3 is CASSLELAAGEQFF. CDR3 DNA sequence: TGTGCCAGCAGCTTAGAACTAGCAGCGGGCGAGCAGTTCTTC.